These T cell receptor beta chains were read from a single sample in a study of T cells after yellow fever vaccination. TCRdb re-called the 5' RACE reads through MiXCR, storing one row per CDR3 protein. The data show 150,000 to 200,000 distinct CDR3 sequences, approximately 6.7% seen once. The sample was CD4+ T cells sorted from PBMCs, taken 5 days after the first yellow fever vaccination. These receptors originate from a man younger than 30 who received the YFV17D yellow fever vaccine. CDR3s include the opening cysteine and the closing phenylalanine or tryptophan. Fields, in order: clone size, V gene, D gene, J gene, CDR3 DNA, CDR3 protein. D genes are given only for firm matches. Size values are once, few and many counts, or a class for expanded clones, and some rows have none.

>many|TRBV18|NA|TRBJ2-1
TGTGCCAGCTCACCACCCCGGGACTTTTCCTACAATGAGCAGTTCTTC
CASSPPRDFSYNEQFF
>few|TRBV2|NA|TRBJ1-1
TGTGCCAGCAGTGAGATGAACACTGAAGCTTTCTTT
CASSEMNTEAFF
>many|TRBV19|NA|TRBJ2-2
TGTGCCAGTATGTCGCCGGACACCGGGGAGCTGTTTTTT
CASMSPDTGELFF
>many|TRBV21-1|NA|TRBJ2-2
TGTGCCAGCAGCACCAGGGACAGGGGGGCCACCGGGGAGCTGTTTTTT
CASSTRDRGATGELFF
>many|TRBV27|NA|TRBJ1-2
TGTGCCCCGCGCCGGCTGGGAGTCATTGGCTACACCTTC
CAPRRLGVIGYTF
>NA|TRBV7-9|NA|TRBJ1-2
TGTGCCAGCAGCTTGGGGGGCGGGGCCGCCTATGGCTACACCTTC
CASSLGGGAAYGYTF
>NA|TRBV4-1|NA|TRBJ1-2
TGCGCCAGCAGCCAACAGGGGACCGCCTACACCTCTAACTATGGCTACACCTTC
CASSQQGTAYTSNYGYTF
>many|TRBV20-1|TRBD1|TRBJ2-7
TGCAGTGCTAGACCGGGACAGGGGCTTCTCGAGCAGTACTTC
CSARPGQGLLEQYF
>NA|TRBV7-2|NA|TRBJ1-5
TGTGCCAGCAGCACCAACAGGGCCGGTCAGCCCCAGCATTTT
CASSTNRAGQPQHF
>many|TRBV20-1|TRBD1|TRBJ2-5
TGCAGTGCTAGCGTGACAGGGGGCATACAGACCCAGTACTTC
CSASVTGGIQTQYF
>NA|TRBV9|NA|TRBJ2-1
TGTGCCAGCAGCGTAGTCAGCTGGGGGGCGGGAAGTAATGAGCAGTTCTTC
CASSVVSWGAGSNEQFF
>few|TRBV19|NA|TRBJ2-1
TGTGCCAGTAGTATAGGGGGACACCTCAATGAGCAGTTCTTC
CASSIGGHLNEQFF
>many|TRBV12-3/TRBV12-4|NA|TRBJ2-5
TGTGCCAGCAGTTGGGGGACTCAGGGAGAGACCCAGTACTTC
CASSWGTQGETQYF
>many|TRBV12-3/TRBV12-4|NA|TRBJ1-6
TGTGCCAGCAGTTTAGTAGGGGCTAATTCACCCCTCCACTTT
CASSLVGANSPLHF
>many|TRBV12-3/TRBV12-4|TRBD1|TRBJ1-1
TGTGCCAGCAGACCCCGGACAGGTGGGAACACTGAAGCTTTCTTT
CASRPRTGGNTEAFF
>many|TRBV28|TRBD2|TRBJ2-2
TGTGCCAGCAGTTTGATGACTAGCGGGGCCGGGGAGCTGTTTTTT
CASSLMTSGAGELFF
>many|TRBV27|NA|TRBJ2-3
TGTGCCAGCAGCCCCCCGCAGGGAGATACGCAGTATTTT
CASSPPQGDTQYF
>many|TRBV12-3/TRBV12-4|NA|TRBJ1-1
TGTGCCAGCAGTTTAATGGTGAACACTGAAGCTTTCTTT
CASSLMVNTEAFF
>many|TRBV12-3/TRBV12-4|TRBD2|TRBJ2-5
TGTGCCAGCAGCCTCAGGGCTAGCGGTACCCAGTACTTC
CASSLRASGTQYF
>few|TRBV6-5|NA|TRBJ2-7
TGTGCCAGCAGTTCTGGGGTATCTAAGCTCGAGCAGTACTTC
CASSSGVSKLEQYF
>many|TRBV5-1|NA|TRBJ2-5
TGCGCCAGCAGCGTCGACATCGTCCAAGAGACCCAGTACTTC
CASSVDIVQETQYF
>few|TRBV5-1|NA|TRBJ1-5
TGCGCCAGCAGCTTCGATCCGGGGCAGCAGCCCCAGCATTTT
CASSFDPGQQPQHF
>many|TRBV6-5|NA|TRBJ1-1
TGTGCCAGCAGTTACTCGGGGAGGTGGAACACTGAAGCTTTCTTT
CASSYSGRWNTEAFF
>few|TRBV19|NA|TRBJ2-7
TGTGCCAGTAGTCCCCCGGCGACCGACGAGCAGTACTTC
CASSPPATDEQYF
>NA|TRBV10-1|NA|TRBJ1-1
TGCGCCAGCCAACAGGGACGATGGACTGAAGCTTTCTTT
CASQQGRWTEAFF
>few|TRBV7-2|NA|TRBJ2-2
TGTGCCAGCAGCGCAGCAGGGAACACCGGGGAGCTGTTTTTT
CASSAAGNTGELFF
>many|TRBV15|NA|TRBJ2-1
TGTGCCACCAGCAGAGATCAGGACTCCTACAATGAGCAGTTCTTC
CATSRDQDSYNEQFF
>NA|TRBV12-3/TRBV12-4|TRBD2|TRBJ2-3
TGTGCCAGCAGTTCTAGCGGGGGGGCCCCTACGCAGTATTTT
CASSSSGGAPTQYF
>many|TRBV11-2|NA|TRBJ2-1
TGTGCCAGCAGTTTCGGACGTCAGCAGTTCTTC
CASSFGRQQFF
>many|TRBV12-3/TRBV12-4|TRBD1|TRBJ1-1
TGTGCCAGCAGTTTTGACAGGGCGGCGGGGACTGAAGCTTTCTTT
CASSFDRAAGTEAFF
>many|TRBV9|TRBD1|TRBJ2-2
TGTGCCAGCAGCTCCCATCGGGACAGATTCACCGGGGAGCTGTTTTTT
CASSSHRDRFTGELFF
>NA|TRBV6-2/TRBV6-3|NA|TRBJ2-7
TGTGCCAGCAGTTACTCCCTTGAGCAGTACTTC
CASSYSLEQYF
>NA|TRBV6-2/TRBV6-3|TRBD1|TRBJ1-1
TGTGCCAGCAGCGACGGACAGGCCTCTGAAGCTTTCTTT
CASSDGQASEAFF
>many|TRBV6-1|NA|TRBJ2-5
TGTGCCAGCAGCTCCACTAGTCGGGAGACCCAGTACTTC
CASSSTSRETQYF
>few|TRBV10-3|NA|TRBJ1-1
TGTGCCATCAGGGGTTCGGCGCTGAACACTGAAGCTTTCTTT
CAIRGSALNTEAFF
>NA|TRBV12-3/TRBV12-4|TRBD2|TRBJ2-5
TGTGCCAGCAGTTTTGGTCTAGCGGGGGTGTGGACCCAGTACTTC
CASSFGLAGVWTQYF
>many|TRBV3-1|NA|TRBJ1-1
TGTGCCAGCAGCCAAAGGCCCGAGGATCTCACTGAAGCTTTCTTT
CASSQRPEDLTEAFF
>few|TRBV5-1|NA|TRBJ1-2
TGCGCCAGCAGCGTAGAGTTCCCTAACTATGGCTACACCTTC
CASSVEFPNYGYTF
>few|TRBV3-1|TRBD1|TRBJ2-1
TGTGCCAGCAGCCAAGCCACCAGGGGGAATGAGCAGTTCTTC
CASSQATRGNEQFF
>NA|TRBV5-1|NA|TRBJ1-2
TGCGCCAGCAGCTTTACCCGGGAATCCTATGGCTACACCTTC
CASSFTRESYGYTF
>many|TRBV10-3|TRBD1|TRBJ1-5
TGTGCCATCAGTACAGGGGAGGGAAGCAATCAGCCCCAGCATTTT
CAISTGEGSNQPQHF
>many|TRBV4-3|NA|TRBJ1-1
TGCGCCAGCAGCCAAGAGAGGCAAGCGAACACTGAAGCTTTCTTT
CASSQERQANTEAFF
>NA|TRBV3-1|TRBD1|TRBJ1-2
TGTGCCAGCAGCCGAAAGGACAGGGGGCCTGGCTACACCTTC
CASSRKDRGPGYTF
>many|TRBV29-1|TRBD2|TRBJ2-3
TGCAGCGCACCTGGGGGGGGAAGCACAGATACGCAGTATTTT
CSAPGGGSTDTQYF
>many|TRBV4-1|NA|TRBJ2-3
TGCGCCAGCAGCCAGAGGTCGCGTAGCCACCTCACAGATACGCAGTATTTT
CASSQRSRSHLTDTQYF
>many|TRBV5-6|NA|TRBJ2-3
TGTGCCAGCAGCTTGGCTAGCGTCCCAGATACGCAGTATTTT
CASSLASVPDTQYF
>NA|TRBV14|NA|TRBJ1-1
TGTGCCAGCAACCGAGACCCCTCCCTTGGAGCTTTCTTT
CASNRDPSLGAFF
>NA|TRBV6-2/TRBV6-3|NA|TRBJ2-5
TGTGCCAGCAATCCGACCGGGACCGATCATGAGACCCAGTACTTC
CASNPTGTDHETQYF
>NA|TRBV3-1|NA|TRBJ2-1
TGTGCCAGCAGCCAAGAGTGGGCGACCTACAATGAGCAGTTCTTC
CASSQEWATYNEQFF
>NA|TRBV12-3/TRBV12-4|NA|TRBJ2-2
TGTGCCAGCAGTTTTCAAGGGGAGCTGTTTTTT
CASSFQGELFF
>NA|TRBV20-1|NA|TRBJ2-1
TGCAGTGTTCAGGGACTGGTTTACAATGAGCAGTTCTTC
CSVQGLVYNEQFF
>many|TRBV7-2|NA|TRBJ2-3
TGTGCCAGCAGCTTAGCGCCGTGGGGCAGCACAGATACGCAGTATTTT
CASSLAPWGSTDTQYF
>many|TRBV5-1|TRBD1|TRBJ1-1
TGCGCCAGCGGAACCGACAGGGGGAACACTGAAGCTTTCTTT
CASGTDRGNTEAFF
>many|TRBV3-1|NA|TRBJ1-2
TGTGCCAGCAGCCAGGGACCCTACTATGGCTACACCTTC
CASSQGPYYGYTF
>many|TRBV12-3/TRBV12-4|NA|TRBJ2-2
TGTGCCAGCAGTCCGCAGGGTTGGACCGGGGAGCTGTTTTTT
CASSPQGWTGELFF